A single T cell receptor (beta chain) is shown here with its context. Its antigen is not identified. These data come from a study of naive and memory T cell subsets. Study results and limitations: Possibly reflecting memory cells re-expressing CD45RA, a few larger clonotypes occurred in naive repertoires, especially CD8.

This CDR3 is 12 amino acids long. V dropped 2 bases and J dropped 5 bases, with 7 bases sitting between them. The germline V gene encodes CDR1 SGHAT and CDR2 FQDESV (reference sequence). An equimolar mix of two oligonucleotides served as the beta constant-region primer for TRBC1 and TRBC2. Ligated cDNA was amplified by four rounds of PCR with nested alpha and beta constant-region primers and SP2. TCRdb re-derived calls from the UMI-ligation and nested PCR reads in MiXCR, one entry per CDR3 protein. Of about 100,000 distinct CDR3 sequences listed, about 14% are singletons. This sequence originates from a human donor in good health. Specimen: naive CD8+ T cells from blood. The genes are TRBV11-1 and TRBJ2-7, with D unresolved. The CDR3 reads CASSLTLNEQYF. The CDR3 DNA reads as TGTGCCAGCAGCTTAACTCTCAACGAGCAGTACTTC.